This T cell receptor beta chain was captured by sequencing in a study of a mutant IDH1 vaccine in newly diagnosed glioma. Study as a whole: Vaccinations, eight in total, occurred in weeks 1, 3, 5, 7, 11, 15, 19, 23. Most had both radiotherapy and temozolomide beforehand; others had only one.

With 5 bases clipped from V and 4 bases from J, the junction kept 13 bases outside the gene matches. In germline, CDR1 is GTSNPN, CDR2 SVGIG (reference sequence). This CDR3 contains 16 residues. Regarding time point: week 11, during vaccination. Mutant IDH1 20-mer peptide, at 300 ug, made up each vaccine dose, with topical imiquimod. Clones were sequenced by immunoSEQ multiplex PCR, and TCRdb holds only the in-frame ones, with some missing. In the table there are just over 35,000 clones, 80% of which are singletons. Points on this clone: Its target is unknown.

Study-level points and caveats: The authors found pseudoprogression apparently unrelated to changes in top peripheral T cell clonotypes.

The material sequenced was peripheral blood mononuclear cells (PBMCs), taken from a glioma patient whose treatment included an IDH1 peptide vaccine. The V gene is TRBV30, the J gene TRBJ2-3; 9 bases agree with TRBD2. The sequence came from a young woman with glioma. Some clones in this sample may be carry-over from other donors' samples. For the CDR3, the DNA is TGTGCCTGGGGGGGGAGCGGGAGGTTTGGGGCAGATACGCAGTATTTT. Translated, it gives CAWGGSGRFGADTQYF.